The 28 T cell receptor beta chains in this list originate from one sample, sequenced in a study of blood T cell repertoires in COVID-19. Produced via immunoSEQ multiplex PCR; TCRdb's table is partial and in-frame only. The sample lists fewer than 40,000 clones, 65% to 90% seen once, with 9% to 10% in the top ten. Material for sequencing was peripheral blood. These receptors were taken from a human donor in a cohort sampled during active COVID-19.

Here the CDR3 reads CASSSISSGEQYF. CDR3 bases: TGTGCCAGCAGTTCGATCTCTAGCGGCGAGCAGTACTTC. The chain recombines TRBV27 with TRBJ2-7; 7 bases are a match to TRBD2. Trimming cost V 4 bases and J 6 bases; bases outside gene matches: 6. The length of the CDR3 is 13 residues. From germline, CDR1 is MNHEY and CDR2 SMNVEV (reference sequence).

The V gene is TRBV7-2, the J gene TRBJ2-7, with 11 bases matching TRBD2. The ends lost 2 bases at V and 3 bases at J; junction bases unmatched: 6. CDR3 length: 16 amino acids. Germline V gene lookup returns CDR1 SGHTA and CDR2 FQGNSA. Here the CDR3 reads CASSLSHTSGSYEQYF. In DNA, the CDR3 is TGTGCCAGCAGCTTATCCCACACTAGCGGGAGCTACGAGCAGTACTTC.

The V gene is TRBV30, the J gene TRBJ1-1, with unresolved D. Germline V CDR1 and CDR2: GTSNPN, SVGIG (reference sequence). The CDR3 sequence is 12 residues long. Trimming removed 5 bases at V and 6 bases at J, with 13 bases between. For the CDR3, the DNA is TGTGCCTGGGGTGGAGGCTTTTCTGAAGCTTTCTTT. It is translated as CAWGGGFSEAFF.

The rearrangement uses TRBV5-1 and TRBJ2-3; weak D call: TRBD2 (5 bases). Germline V CDR1 and CDR2: SGHRS, YFSETQ. Deletions cut 0 bases from V and 0 bases from J, with 8 bases between. This CDR3 has 15 residues. For the CDR3, the DNA is TGCGCCAGCAGCTTGGCTCGGACTAGCACAGATACGCAGTATTTT. This codes for CASSLARTSTDTQYF.

This clone appeared a single time. The chain combines TRBV5-1 with TRBJ1-5; D is uncertain. Germline V gene sequence: CDR1 SGHRS, CDR2 YFSETQ. V dropped 4 bases and J dropped 2 bases, with 7 bases sitting between them. This CDR3 comprises 13 residues. CDR3 sequence: CASSEGGNQPQHF. The CDR3 DNA is TGCGCCAGCAGCGAGGGAGGCAATCAGCCCCAGCATTTT.

This chain connects TRBV7-6 to TRBJ2-3; a weak D match, TRBD2 (6 bases). V gave up 5 bases and J gave up 6 bases, with 9 bases separating them. From germline, CDR1 is SGHVS and CDR2 FNYEAQ. The CDR3 runs 12 residues. The CDR3 loop reads CASSGGYDTQYF. The CDR3 coding sequence is TGTGCCAGCAGCGGGGGGTACGATACGCAGTATTTT.

V is TRBV25-1 and J is TRBJ1-2; D is perhaps TRBD1 (6 bases). Per the germline V gene, CDR1 is MGHDK and CDR2 is SYGVNS. V shed 1 base and J shed 5 bases, with 14 bases lying between them. The CDR3 sequence is 15 residues long. The CDR3 reads CASSESRGGSYGYTF. For the CDR3, the DNA is TGTGCCAGCAGTGAATCGCGGGGGGGCTCATATGGCTACACCTTC.

The chain couples TRBV29-1 to TRBJ1-2; D remains unclear. V lost 5 bases, J lost 4 bases, and 23 bases lay in between. The CDR3 is made up of 16 amino acids. Germline V lookup: CDR1 SQVTM, CDR2 ANQGSEA. CDR3 sequence reads: CSVPDRSLAGLYGYTF. CDR3 DNA: TGCAGCGTTCCGGACCGCAGCTTGGCCGGACTCTATGGCTACACCTTC.

This sequence joins TRBV15 and TRBJ1-1; 8 bases line up with TRBD1. This CDR3 contains 19 residues. The germline V gene has CDR1 LNHNV and CDR2 YYDKDF (reference sequence). Unmatched junction bases numbered 13, after V lost 0 bases and J lost 1 base. CDR3 residues: CATSRDGPQGQGWNTEAFF. The CDR3 bases are TGTGCCACCAGCAGAGATGGACCCCAAGGACAGGGATGGAACACTGAAGCTTTCTTT.

V usage is TRBV5-1 and J usage is TRBJ1-1; possibly TRBD1 for D (5 bases). Per germline, CDR1 SGHRS and CDR2 YFSETQ. Trimming took off 5 bases at V and 1 base at J, with 12 bases between the two ends. The CDR3 spans 14 residues. DNA of the CDR3: TGCGCCAGCAGTTCCACAGGTGCGAACACTGAAGCTTTCTTT. This translates into CASSSTGANTEAFF.

The V gene is TRBV5-1, the J gene TRBJ2-5; TRBD1 matches 7 bases. CDR1 and CDR2 from the germline V gene are SGHRS and YFSETQ. CDR3 length: 14 amino acids. Trimming cost V 4 bases and J 2 bases; bases outside gene matches: 5. The CDR3 sequence is CASSTGALQETQYF. The CDR3 region has the DNA TGCGCCAGCAGCACAGGGGCACTTCAAGAGACCCAGTACTTC. Full variable domain (rest looked up from reference TRBV5-1 and TRBJ2-5): KAGVTQTPRYLIKTRGQQVTLSCSPISGHRSVSWYQQTPGQGLQFLFEYFSETQRNKGNFPGRFSGRQFSNSRSEMNVSTLELGDSALYLCASSTGALQETQYFGPGTRLLVL.

The genes are TRBV15 and TRBJ2-1, with 12 bases matching TRBD2. The CDR3 length is 18 residues. V lost 1 base to trimming and J lost 7 bases; unmatched junction nucleotides: 11. The germline gives CDR1 LNHNV, CDR2 YYDKDF (reference sequence). The CDR3 sequence: CATSRGASGRAGGNEQFF. The CDR3 DNA follows: TGTGCCACCAGCAGAGGGGCTAGCGGGAGGGCAGGGGGGAATGAGCAGTTCTTC.

The rearrangement links TRBV7-9 to TRBJ1-1, with 7 bases matching TRBD1. Germline V CDR1 and CDR2: SEHNR, FQNEAQ (reference sequence). V dropped 1 base and J dropped 4; count of bases not matched to a gene: 0. CDR3 size: 13 residues. Written as DNA, the CDR3 is TGTGCCAGCAGCTTAGGGACAGGCACTGAAGCTTTCTTT. Translated, it gives CASSLGTGTEAFF.

The rearrangement joins TRBV19 to TRBJ1-2; D is ambiguous. The V end lost 5 bases, the J end lost 5 bases, and 18 bases lay between the germline ends. CDR1 and CDR2 (germline): LNHDA, SQIVND (reference sequence). The length of the CDR3 is 15 residues. As DNA, the CDR3 is TGTGCCAGTAGTGGTCGTCGGAGCAGTGGTTATGGCTACACCTTC. This gives the protein CASSGRRSSGYGYTF.

The CDR3 sequence is CASSPTSAAYNEQFF. The DNA for the CDR3 is TGTGCCAGCAGCCCGACTTCCGCGGCCTACAATGAGCAGTTCTTC. The V and J genes are TRBV14 and TRBJ2-1; D is ambiguous. The ends were cut back, 4 bases at V and 2 bases at J, with 12 bases in the middle. The germline gives CDR1 SGHDN, CDR2 FVKESK. The CDR3 spans 15 residues.

In its sample, this clone was seen a few times. The rearrangement links TRBV2 to TRBJ2-6, with a tentative D call TRBD2 (5 bases). CDR3 length: 16 amino acids. In germline, CDR1 is SNHLY, CDR2 FYNNEI. With 2 bases removed from V and 2 bases from J, the gap between germline ends came to 10 bases. In nucleotides, the CDR3 is TGTGCCAGCAGTGAAAGCGGCCAGCCTGGGGCCAACGTCCTGACTTTC. Its protein product is CASSESGQPGANVLTF. Using reference TRBV2 and TRBJ2-6 for the parts outside the CDR3, the full variable domain is EPEVTQTPSHQVTQMGQEVILRCVPISNHLYFYWYRQILGQKVEFLVSFYNNEISEKSEIFDDQFSVERPDGSNFTLKIRSTKLEDSAMYFCASSESGQPGANVLTFGAGSRLTVL.

V and J are TRBV5-1 and TRBJ1-2; TRBD1 matches 7 bases. This CDR3 is built from 14 residues. The J segment lost 13 bases and the V segment lost 0 bases, leaving 12 bases of the junction unmatched. Looked up from germline, CDR1 is SGHRS and CDR2 is YFSETQ. CDR3 protein: CASSLGQGVEYCTF. The CDR3 coding sequence is TGCGCCAGCAGCTTGGGCCAGGGGGTAGAATACTGCACCTTC.

The genes are TRBV5-6 and TRBJ1-3; D not certain. The germline gives CDR1 SGHDT, CDR2 YYEEEE. This CDR3 contains 14 residues. V was pared by 1 base and J by 0 bases, with 5 bases between. The CDR3 spells CASSLRGSGNTIYF. CDR3 DNA sequence: TGTGCCAGCAGCTTGCGGGGCTCTGGAAACACCATATATTTT.

A single count supports this clone. The gene calls are TRBV19 and TRBJ2-3; tentatively, D is TRBD2 (5 bases). The CDR3 runs to 15 residues. Trimming left V 7 bases short and J 6 bases short, with 20 bases between. Germline V lookup: CDR1 LNHDA, CDR2 SQIVND (reference sequence). The CDR3 protein is CASTQANGNMDTQYF. The CDR3 nucleotides are TGTGCCAGTACCCAAGCTAACGGGAATATGGATACGCAGTATTTT.

The rearrangement joins TRBV6-5 to TRBJ1-2; tentatively, D is TRBD1 (5 bases). This CDR3 has 13 residues. Germline-derived CDR1 and CDR2 are MNHEY and SVGAGI. Deletions cut 2 bases from V and 6 bases from J, with 10 bases between. This chain's CDR3 is CASSYGAPNGYTF. The CDR3 nucleotides are TGTGCCAGCAGTTACGGGGCACCGAATGGCTACACCTTC.

The CDR3 nucleotides read TGTGCCAGCAGCTTGGGACAACCGAACACTGAAGCTTTCTTT. The encoded protein is CASSLGQPNTEAFF. The J gene is TRBJ1-1, the V gene TRBV5-5; D gene ambiguous. Germline lookup yields CDR1 SGHKS and CDR2 YYEKEE (reference sequence). With 0 bases removed from V and 1 base from J, the gap between germline ends came to 7 bases. The CDR3 runs 14 residues.

The chain joins TRBV10-3 to TRBJ2-3; D gene unclear. CDR3 length: 13 amino acids. Between the trimmed V and J ends, which lost 5 bases and 5 bases, there was a span of 11 bases. CDR1 and CDR2 from the germline V gene are ENHRY and SYGVKD. CDR3 sequence: CAISQMKIDTQYF. The CDR3 coding sequence is TGTGCCATCAGTCAGATGAAGATAGATACGCAGTATTTT.

The chain couples TRBV3-1 (or the pseudogene TRBV3-2) to TRBJ1-2; TRBD1 matches 8 bases. Germline V gives CDR1 LGHDT, CDR2 YNNKEL (reference sequence). The V and J ends lost 3 bases and 4 bases, in that order; junction bases with no gene match: 4. The CDR3 spans 14 residues. CDR3 sequence reads: CASSQGQVRYGYTF. CDR3 in DNA: TGTGCCAGCAGCCAGGGACAGGTACGCTATGGCTACACCTTC.

The chain is built from TRBV21-1 and TRBJ2-2; TRBD1, the D gene given by the table, was not confirmed from the DNA. TRBV21-1 is designated a pseudogene. The CDR3 totals 19 residues. CDR3 DNA sequence: TGTGCCAGCAGCAAAGCAGGACAGGGGGCGCTTAGTCACACCGGGGAGCTGTTTTTT. Protein sequence: CASSKAGQGALSHTGELFF.

This chain uses TRBV4-1 with TRBJ2-5, with 7 bases identical to TRBD2. The CDR3 runs 14 residues. Trimming cost V 4 bases and J 5 bases; bases outside gene matches: 7. Germline V CDR1 and CDR2: MGHRA, YSYEKL. The CDR3 sequence is CASSPTGEGETQYF. In nucleotides, the CDR3 is TGCGCCAGCAGCCCGACCGGGGAGGGGGAGACCCAGTACTTC.

The rearrangement uses TRBV5-1 and TRBJ1-2; no firm D call. Germline V gene sequence: CDR1 SGHRS, CDR2 YFSETQ. V lost 4 bases and J lost 6, with 19 bases in between. The CDR3 sequence is 15 residues long. This CDR3 is CASSHSEGRGNGYTF. The CDR3 DNA reads TGCGCCAGCAGCCATTCGGAGGGTCGAGGCAATGGCTACACCTTC.

The J gene is TRBJ1-6, the V gene TRBV11-1, with D unclear. The ends were cut back, 0 bases at V and 10 bases at J, with 13 bases in the middle. CDR3 length: 15 amino acids. The V gene's germline CDR1 is SGHAT and CDR2 FQDESV (reference sequence). CDR3 residues: CASSLAEVAVSPLHF. DNA for the CDR3: TGTGCCAGCAGCTTAGCGGAGGTGGCGGTCTCACCCCTCCACTTT.

This chain connects TRBV7-2 to TRBJ1-2; 11 bases fit TRBD1. Germline V lookup: CDR1 SGHTA, CDR2 FQGNSA. J lost 2 bases, V lost 5 bases, and 7 bases had no gene match. The length of the CDR3 is 16 residues. The CDR3 here is CASSLPGQGANYGYTF. The DNA for the CDR3 is TGTGCCAGCAGCCTACCTGGACAGGGGGCAAACTATGGCTACACCTTC.